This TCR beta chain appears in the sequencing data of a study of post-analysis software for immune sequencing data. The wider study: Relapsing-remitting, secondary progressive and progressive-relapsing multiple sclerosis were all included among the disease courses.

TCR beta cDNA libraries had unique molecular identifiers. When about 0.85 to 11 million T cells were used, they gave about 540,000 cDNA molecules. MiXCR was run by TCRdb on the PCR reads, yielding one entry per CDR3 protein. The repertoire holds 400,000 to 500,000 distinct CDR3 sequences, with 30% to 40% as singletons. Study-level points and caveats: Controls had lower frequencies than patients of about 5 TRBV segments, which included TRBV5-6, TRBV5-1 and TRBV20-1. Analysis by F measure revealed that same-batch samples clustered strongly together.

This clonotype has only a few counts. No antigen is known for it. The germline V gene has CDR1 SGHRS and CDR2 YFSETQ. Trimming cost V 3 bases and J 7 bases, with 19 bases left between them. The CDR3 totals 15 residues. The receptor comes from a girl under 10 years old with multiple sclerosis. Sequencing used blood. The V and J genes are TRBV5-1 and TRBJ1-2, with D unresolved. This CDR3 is CASSSNGQARRGYTF. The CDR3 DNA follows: TGCGCCAGCAGCTCTAATGGGCAGGCCAGACGTGGCTACACCTTC.